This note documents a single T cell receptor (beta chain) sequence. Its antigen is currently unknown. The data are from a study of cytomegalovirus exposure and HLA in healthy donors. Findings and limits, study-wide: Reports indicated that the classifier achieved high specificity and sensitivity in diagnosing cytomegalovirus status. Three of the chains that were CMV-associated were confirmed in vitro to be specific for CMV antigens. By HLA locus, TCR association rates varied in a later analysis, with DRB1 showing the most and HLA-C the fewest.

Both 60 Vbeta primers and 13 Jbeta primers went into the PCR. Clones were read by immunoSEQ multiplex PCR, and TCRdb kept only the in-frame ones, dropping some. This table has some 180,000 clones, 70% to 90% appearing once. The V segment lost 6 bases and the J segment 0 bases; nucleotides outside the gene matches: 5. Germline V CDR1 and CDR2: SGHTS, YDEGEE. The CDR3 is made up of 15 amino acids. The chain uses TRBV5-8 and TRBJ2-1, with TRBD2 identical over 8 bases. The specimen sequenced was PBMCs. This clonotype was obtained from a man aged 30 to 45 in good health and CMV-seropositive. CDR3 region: CASIGGRSSYNEQFF. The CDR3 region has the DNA TGTGCCAGCATAGGCGGGAGGAGCTCCTACAATGAGCAGTTCTTC.